Detailed here is one T cell receptor (beta chain). Germline CDR1 is SGHAT and CDR2 is FQDESV (reference sequence). The CDR3 runs to 17 residues. V lost 6 bases and J lost 4; bases outside the gene matches: 8. RNA transcripts were the template, and TCR beta CDR3 regions were amplified from them. RT-PCR was first run with HTBI primers, then multiplex PCR in a second round. TCRdb redid the calling of the multiplex PCR reads with MiXCR, one entry per CDR3 protein. The data show 580,000 or so distinct CDR3 sequences, about 40% seen once. These data are taken from a study of Graves' ophthalmopathy and Graves' hyperthyroidism. Across the whole study: In this cohort's terms, stable hyperthyroidism meant no ophthalmopathy by 18 months of follow-up.

Hyperthyroidism patients, aged 18 to 65, were newly diagnosed, under 2 months' duration. This chain uses TRBV11-1 with TRBJ2-2, with 13 bases identical to TRBD2. Sequences were obtained from peripheral blood or thyroid tissue (not recorded which). The receptor comes from an adult man with Graves' hyperthyroidism. In nucleotides, the CDR3 is TGTGCCAGCAGAAGGACTAGCGGGAGAGGCGGCACCGGGGAGCTGTTTTTT. Its protein product is CASRRTSGRGGTGELFF.